The 19 T cell receptor beta chains given below trace back to one sample, sequenced in a study of siplizumab effects on memory and regulatory T cells. TCRdb keeps only in-frame clones here, not all; method: immunoSEQ multiplex PCR. The sample has over 100,000 clones, 85% to 95% seen once. Source material: Tregs sorted from blood. The receptors come from a human donor in good health.

This rearrangement joins TRBV9 to TRBJ2-3, with TRBD2 matching 10 bases. This CDR3 contains 13 residues. Germline V gene lookup returns CDR1 SGDLS and CDR2 YYNGEE. The V and J ends lost 4 bases and 6 bases, in that order; junction bases with no gene match: 2. The CDR3 sequence: CASSQGLADTQYF. In DNA, the CDR3 is TGTGCCAGCAGCCAGGGACTAGCGGATACGCAGTATTTT.

The V gene is TRBV19, the J gene TRBJ2-1; TRBD2 matches 10 bases. V was clipped by 6 bases and J by 0 bases; unmatched bases: 5. Germline loops: CDR1 LNHDA, CDR2 SQIVND (reference sequence). The CDR3 has 16 residues. DNA for the CDR3: TGTGCCAGTAGCCCGGGACTAGCGAGCTCCTACAATGAGCAGTTCTTC. Encoded protein: CASSPGLASSYNEQFF.

This chain joins TRBV29-1 and TRBJ2-5, with a possible D match to TRBD2 (6 bases). Germline V CDR1 and CDR2: SQVTM, ANQGSEA. With 4 bases removed from V and 3 bases from J, the gap between germline ends came to 15 bases. The CDR3 sequence is 14 residues long. The CDR3 DNA reads as TGCAGCGTTGCCTCGGGACTGAAAAAAGAGACCCAGTACTTC. This encodes CSVASGLKKETQYF.

V and J are TRBV6-6 and TRBJ2-7; weak D call: TRBD1 (5 bases). Trimming left V 6 bases short and J 4 bases short, with 10 bases between. The CDR3 contains 12 residues. Germline V gene data show CDR1 as MNHNY and CDR2 as SVGAGI (reference sequence). The CDR3 bases are TGTGCCAGCAGCCCGCAGGGTTACGAGCAGTACTTC. As protein: CASSPQGYEQYF.

This rearrangement joins TRBV29-1 to TRBJ1-2; D is ambiguous. From germline, CDR1 is SQVTM and CDR2 ANQGSEA. Deletions cut 7 bases from V and 0 bases from J, with 12 bases between. This CDR3 spans 13 amino acids. The CDR3: CSARGIANYGYTF. The CDR3 DNA is TGCAGCGCTCGGGGAATAGCTAACTATGGCTACACCTTC.

This clone has more than one count but fewer than ten. This chain links TRBV2 with TRBJ1-2; D unclear. V lost 6 bases, J lost 4 bases, and 9 bases lay in between. Germline-derived CDR1 and CDR2 are SNHLY and FYNNEI. This CDR3 is built from 12 residues. The chain's CDR3 is CASRATGYGYTF. The CDR3 DNA reads as TGTGCCAGCAGGGCGACGGGCTATGGCTACACCTTC.

The rearrangement links TRBV2 to TRBJ1-1; D unresolved. The CDR3 is 14 residues long. With 6 bases removed from V and 6 bases from J, the gap between germline ends came to 17 bases. Per the germline V gene, CDR1 is SNHLY and CDR2 is FYNNEI. CDR3 nucleotide sequence: TGTGCCAGCAGGGAGGCACTGCCCTGGGCTGAAGCTTTCTTT. Protein sequence: CASREALPWAEAFF.

The genes are TRBV7-7 and TRBJ2-2; 9 nucleotides agree with TRBD1. Germline CDR1 SSHAT, CDR2 FNYEAQ (reference sequence). This CDR3 has 10 amino acids. The CDR3 nucleotides are TGTGACAGGGGGCATGGGGAGCTGTTTTTT. It specifies CDRGHGELFF. Supplemented by reference TRBV7-7 and TRBJ2-2, the full variable domain reads GAGVSQSPRYKVTKRGQDVTLRCDPISSHATLYWYQQALGQGPEFLTYFNYEAQPDKSGLPSDRFSAERPEGSISTLTIQRTEQRDSAMYRCDRGHGELFFGEGSRLTVL.

The chain couples TRBV2 to TRBJ1-1, with 9 bases fitting TRBD1. The CDR3 extends over 13 amino acids. CDR1 is SNHLY and CDR2 is FYNNEI in the germline V gene. V gave up 6 bases and J gave up 5 bases; unmatched junction bases: 4. The chain's CDR3 is CASRGQGWTEAFF. In nucleotides, the CDR3 is TGTGCCAGCAGGGGACAGGGCTGGACTGAAGCTTTCTTT.

This chain links TRBV10-3 with TRBJ2-7, with D possibly called TRBD1 or TRBD2 (5 bases each). The CDR3 has 13 residues. The germline V and J ends were trimmed by 6 bases and 0 bases, with 9 bases remaining between them. CDR1 is ENHRY and CDR2 is SYGVKD in the germline V gene. The CDR3 is CAIRRDHSYEQYF. CDR3 coding DNA: TGTGCCATCAGGAGGGACCACTCCTACGAGCAGTACTTC.

This clone was counted only a few times. The chain joins TRBV6-5 to TRBJ1-2, with 7 positions matching TRBD1. Looked up from germline, CDR1 is MNHEY and CDR2 is SVGAGI. Trimming at V came to 2 bases and at J to 8 bases, leaving 5 bases not matched to a gene. The CDR3 runs 13 residues. CDR3 sequence (DNA): TGTGCCAGCAGTTACCTTACAGGGGACGGCTACACCTTC. Its protein is CASSYLTGDGYTF.

The chain recombines TRBV5-4 with TRBJ1-6; 9 bases align to TRBD1. After removal of 1 base from V and 6 bases from J, the junction contained 2 bases not matched to a gene. The CDR3 is 15 residues long. Germline CDR1 SGHNT, CDR2 YYREEE (reference sequence). CDR3 nucleotide sequence: TGTGCCAGCAGCTTGCAGGGACAGGGTAATTCACCCCTCCACTTT. It translates to CASSLQGQGNSPLHF.

This sequence joins TRBV6-5 and TRBJ1-6; 7 nucleotides agree with TRBD1. The trim removed 2 bases at V and 7 bases at J, leaving 8 bases unmatched. The CDR3 consists of 16 residues. Germline CDR1 MNHEY, CDR2 SVGAGI. CDR3 amino acids: CASSYIFGTANSPLHF. The CDR3 DNA sequence: TGTGCCAGCAGTTACATTTTCGGGACAGCAAATTCACCCCTCCACTTT.

The chain combines TRBV6-1 with TRBJ1-1; 7 bases line up with TRBD1. The CDR3 extends over 15 amino acids. J lost 1 base, V lost 6 bases, and 8 bases had no gene match. CDR1 is MNHNS and CDR2 is SASEGT in the germline V gene. The CDR3 region is CASSLQGSGNTEAFF. In DNA, the CDR3 is TGTGCCAGCAGCCTACAGGGGTCGGGGAACACTGAAGCTTTCTTT.

This clone is a singleton in its sample. V gene TRBV7-2 combines with J gene TRBJ2-1; 8 positions agree with TRBD2. The CDR3 loop spans 16 amino acids. Germline V gives CDR1 SGHTA, CDR2 FQGNSA. V lost 4 bases, J lost 0 bases, and 5 bases stayed unmatched. This CDR3 reads CASSSTSGLSYNEQFF. The CDR3 nucleotides are TGTGCCAGCAGCTCAACTAGCGGCCTCTCCTACAATGAGCAGTTCTTC.

The gene calls are TRBV30 and TRBJ1-3; D is ambiguous. This CDR3 has 15 amino acids. Trimming removed 0 bases at V and 1 base at J, with 10 bases between. Germline V gene lookup returns CDR1 GTSNPN and CDR2 SVGIG (reference sequence). This CDR3 is CAWSVWLGSGNTIYF. For the CDR3, the DNA is TGTGCCTGGAGTGTATGGTTAGGGTCTGGAAACACCATATATTTT.

The chain couples TRBV5-1 to TRBJ2-1; TRBD2 matches 9 bases. Trimming at V came to 5 bases and at J to 8 bases, leaving 14 bases not matched to a gene. The germline V gene has CDR1 SGHRS and CDR2 YFSETQ. This CDR3 contains 16 residues. The chain's CDR3 is CASRTVGREGKYEQFF. The CDR3, as DNA: TGCGCCAGCAGGACAGTTGGGCGGGAGGGTAAATATGAGCAGTTCTTC.

By share, this clone ranks as medium-sized. J is TRBJ2-5 and V is TRBV5-4; the D call may be TRBD1 or TRBD2 (5 bases each). In germline, CDR1 is SGHNT, CDR2 YYREEE (reference sequence). This CDR3 is built from 14 residues. Trimming stripped 4 bases from V and 2 bases from J, with 12 bases between. CDR3 DNA sequence: TGTGCCAGCAGCACCGGGACGGAACAAGAGACCCAGTACTTC. It codes for CASSTGTEQETQYF. The whole variable domain, filled in from reference TRBV5-4 and TRBJ2-5, reads ETGVTQSPTHLIKTRGQQVTLRCSSQSGHNTVSWYQQALGQGPQFIFQYYREEENGRGNFPPRFSGLQFPNYSSELNVNALELDDSALYLCASSTGTEQETQYFGPGTRLLVL.

The V gene is TRBV5-4, the J gene TRBJ1-2, with D unresolved. The ends were cut back, 0 bases at V and 10 bases at J, with 13 bases in the middle. Germline loops: CDR1 SGHNT, CDR2 YYREEE (reference sequence). CDR3 length equals 13 residues. CDR3 nucleotides: TGTGCCAGCAGCTTGGCGGAGGGCTCTGTCTACACCTTC. Its translation is CASSLAEGSVYTF.